The present T cell receptor beta chain was sequenced within a study of T cell responses to AZD1222 COVID-19 vaccine. Points from the study as a whole: Vaccination with two AZD1222 doses was followed by a rise in Spike-specific TCR breadth and depth. The donors showed a predominance of white British ancestry and of females, with possible underestimation of clonal diversity. Just a handful of AZD1222 recipients were seropositive at baseline.

Second-dose timings of about 4 or about 12 weeks were pooled. The protocol was immunoSEQ multiplex PCR, while the TCRdb copy is restricted to in-frame clones and leaves out a portion. Of some 130,000 clones in the sample, roughly 88% were seen once. The V and J ends lost 2 bases and 5 bases respectively, with 12 bases between them. Germline V CDR1 and CDR2: ENHRY, SYGVKD. The CDR3 covers 14 residues. For this clone: Its antigen is currently unknown.

The rearrangement uses TRBV10-3 and TRBJ1-1; TRBD1 might be the D (6 bases). The sequencing here drew on peripheral blood, taken 28 days after the second AZD1222 dose. This TCR was sampled from an adult who received the AZD1222 COVID-19 vaccine. The CDR3 DNA sequence: TGTGCCATCAGTGAGCAACAGGGAGCGACTGAAGCTTTCTTT. Translated: CAISEQQGATEAFF.